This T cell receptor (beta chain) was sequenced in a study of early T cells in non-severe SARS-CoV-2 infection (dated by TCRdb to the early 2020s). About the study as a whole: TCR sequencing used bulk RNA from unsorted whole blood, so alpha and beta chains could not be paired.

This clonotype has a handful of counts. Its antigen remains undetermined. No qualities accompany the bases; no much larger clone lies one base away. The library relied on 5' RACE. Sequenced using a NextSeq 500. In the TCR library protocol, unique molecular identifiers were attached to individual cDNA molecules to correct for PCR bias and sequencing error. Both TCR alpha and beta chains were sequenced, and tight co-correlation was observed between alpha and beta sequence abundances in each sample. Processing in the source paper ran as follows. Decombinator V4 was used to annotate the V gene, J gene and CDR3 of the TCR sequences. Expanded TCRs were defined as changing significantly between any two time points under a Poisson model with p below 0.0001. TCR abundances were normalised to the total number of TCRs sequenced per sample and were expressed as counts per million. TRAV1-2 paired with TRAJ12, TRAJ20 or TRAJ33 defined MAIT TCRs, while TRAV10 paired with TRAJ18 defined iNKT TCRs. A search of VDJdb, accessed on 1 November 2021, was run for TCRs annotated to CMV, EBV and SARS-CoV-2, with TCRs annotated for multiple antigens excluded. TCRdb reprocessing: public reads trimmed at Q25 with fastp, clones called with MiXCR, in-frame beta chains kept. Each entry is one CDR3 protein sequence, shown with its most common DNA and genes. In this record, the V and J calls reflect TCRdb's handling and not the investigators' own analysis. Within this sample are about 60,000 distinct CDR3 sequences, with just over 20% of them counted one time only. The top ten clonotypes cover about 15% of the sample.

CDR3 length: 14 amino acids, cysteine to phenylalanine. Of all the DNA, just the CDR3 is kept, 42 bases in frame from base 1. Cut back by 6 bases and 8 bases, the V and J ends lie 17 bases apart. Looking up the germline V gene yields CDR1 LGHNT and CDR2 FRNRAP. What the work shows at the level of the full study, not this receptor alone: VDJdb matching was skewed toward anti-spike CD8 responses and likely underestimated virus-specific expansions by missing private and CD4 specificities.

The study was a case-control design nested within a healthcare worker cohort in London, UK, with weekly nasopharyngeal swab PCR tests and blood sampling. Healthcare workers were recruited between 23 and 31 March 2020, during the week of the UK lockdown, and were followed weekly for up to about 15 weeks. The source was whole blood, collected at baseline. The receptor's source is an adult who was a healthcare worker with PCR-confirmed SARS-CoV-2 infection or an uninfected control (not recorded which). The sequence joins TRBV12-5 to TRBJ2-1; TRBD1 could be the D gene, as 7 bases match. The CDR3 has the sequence CASGRQGRGDEQFF. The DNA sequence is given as TGTGCTAGTGGGAGACAGGGCAGGGGGGATGAGCAGTTCTTC.